One T cell receptor beta chain is described in this entry. No antigen is known for it. TCRdb re-called the reads through MiXCR, storing one row per CDR3 protein. The sample contains about 460,000 distinct CDR3 sequences, about 11% of which appear only once. This entry comes from a study of T cell repertoires in cytomegalovirus infection. Whole-study context: Shared public TCR beta signatures pointed to both CMV infection and a matching HLA type. Findings and limits, study-wide: Ex vivo responses were dominated by HLA-C-restricted CMV-specific TCR beta clonotypes. CMV carriers with the relevant HLA were identified by cumulative public TCR beta family frequency.

Germline V gene sequence: CDR1 MNHEY, CDR2 SMNVEV (reference sequence). Trimming took 2 bases from V and 2 from J; bases not matched to a gene: 10. There are 18 residues in the CDR3. The chain couples TRBV27 to TRBJ2-5, with TRBD2 matching 11 bases. The sequence derives from a human donor in good health (CMV status not recorded). Some clones in this sample may be carry-over from other donors' samples. The sequencing input was PBMCs. The CDR3 spells CASSLGLAGGPGQETQYF. The CDR3 DNA reads TGTGCCAGCAGTTTAGGGTTAGCGGGGGGGCCGGGGCAAGAGACCCAGTACTTC.